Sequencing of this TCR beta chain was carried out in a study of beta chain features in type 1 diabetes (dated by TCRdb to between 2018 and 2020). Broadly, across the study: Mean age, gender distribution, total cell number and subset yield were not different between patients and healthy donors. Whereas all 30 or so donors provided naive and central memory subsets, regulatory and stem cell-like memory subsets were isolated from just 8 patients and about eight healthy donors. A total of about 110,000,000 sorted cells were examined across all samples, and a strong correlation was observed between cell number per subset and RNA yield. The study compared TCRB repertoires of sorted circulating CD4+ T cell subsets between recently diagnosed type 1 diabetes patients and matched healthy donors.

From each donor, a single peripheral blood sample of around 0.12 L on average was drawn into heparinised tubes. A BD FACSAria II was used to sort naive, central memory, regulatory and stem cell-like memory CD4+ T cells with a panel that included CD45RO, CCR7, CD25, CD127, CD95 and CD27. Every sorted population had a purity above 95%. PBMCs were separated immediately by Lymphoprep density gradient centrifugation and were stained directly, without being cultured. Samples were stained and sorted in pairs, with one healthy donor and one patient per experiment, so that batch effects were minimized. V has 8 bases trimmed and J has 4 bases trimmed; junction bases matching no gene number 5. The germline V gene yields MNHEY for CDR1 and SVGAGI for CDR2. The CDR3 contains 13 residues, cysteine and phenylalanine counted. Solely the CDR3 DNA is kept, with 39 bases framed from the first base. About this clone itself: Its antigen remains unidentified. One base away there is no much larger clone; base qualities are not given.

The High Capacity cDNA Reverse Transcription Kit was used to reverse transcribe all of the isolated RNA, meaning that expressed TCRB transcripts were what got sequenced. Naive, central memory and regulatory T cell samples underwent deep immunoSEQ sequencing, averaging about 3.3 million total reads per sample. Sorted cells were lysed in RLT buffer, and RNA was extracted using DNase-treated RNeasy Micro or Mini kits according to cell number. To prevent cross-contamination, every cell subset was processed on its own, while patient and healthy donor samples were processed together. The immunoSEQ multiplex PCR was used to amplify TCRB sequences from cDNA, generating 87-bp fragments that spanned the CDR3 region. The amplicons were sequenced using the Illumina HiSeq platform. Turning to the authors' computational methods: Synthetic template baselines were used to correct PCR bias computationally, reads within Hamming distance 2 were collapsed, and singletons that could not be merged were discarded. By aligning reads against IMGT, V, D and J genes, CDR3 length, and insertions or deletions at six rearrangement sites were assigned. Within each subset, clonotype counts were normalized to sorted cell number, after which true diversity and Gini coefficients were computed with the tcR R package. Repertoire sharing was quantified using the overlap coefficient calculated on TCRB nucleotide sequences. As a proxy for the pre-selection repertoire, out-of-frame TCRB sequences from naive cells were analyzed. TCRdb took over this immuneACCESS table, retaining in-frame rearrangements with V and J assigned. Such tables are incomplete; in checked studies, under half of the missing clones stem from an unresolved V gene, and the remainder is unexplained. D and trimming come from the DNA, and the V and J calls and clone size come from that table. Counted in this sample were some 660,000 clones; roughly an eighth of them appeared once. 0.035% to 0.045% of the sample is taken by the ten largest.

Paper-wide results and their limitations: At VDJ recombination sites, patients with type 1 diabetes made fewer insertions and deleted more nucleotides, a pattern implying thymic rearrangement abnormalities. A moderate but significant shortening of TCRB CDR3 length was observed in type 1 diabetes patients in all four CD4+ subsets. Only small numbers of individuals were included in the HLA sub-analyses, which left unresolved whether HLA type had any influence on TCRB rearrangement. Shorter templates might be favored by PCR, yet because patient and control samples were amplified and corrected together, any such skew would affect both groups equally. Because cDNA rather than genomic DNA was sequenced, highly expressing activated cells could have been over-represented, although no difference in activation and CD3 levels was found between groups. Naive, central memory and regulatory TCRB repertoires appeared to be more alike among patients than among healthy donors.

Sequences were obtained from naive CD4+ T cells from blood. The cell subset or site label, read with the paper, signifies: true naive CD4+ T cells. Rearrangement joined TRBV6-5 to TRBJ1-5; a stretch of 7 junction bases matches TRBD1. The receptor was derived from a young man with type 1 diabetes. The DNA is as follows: TGTGCCAGCGTCCTACAGGGGAATCAGCCCCAGCATTTT. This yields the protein CASVLQGNQPQHF.